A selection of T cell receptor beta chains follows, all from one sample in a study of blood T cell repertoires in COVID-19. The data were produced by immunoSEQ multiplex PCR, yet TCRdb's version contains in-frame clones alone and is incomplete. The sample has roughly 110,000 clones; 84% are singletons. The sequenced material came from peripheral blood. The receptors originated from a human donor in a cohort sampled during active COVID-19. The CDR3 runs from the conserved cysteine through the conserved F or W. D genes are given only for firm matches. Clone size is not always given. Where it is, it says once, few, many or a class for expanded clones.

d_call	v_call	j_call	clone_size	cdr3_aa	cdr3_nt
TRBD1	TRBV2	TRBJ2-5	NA	CASSEAARGGTGAEETQYF	TGTGCCAGCAGTGAAGCGGCCCGCGGTGGGACAGGGGCCGAAGAGACCCAGTACTTC
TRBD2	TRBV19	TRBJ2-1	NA	CASSVQRGLNEQFF	TGTGCCAGTAGCGTTCAGCGGGGCCTCAATGAGCAGTTCTTC
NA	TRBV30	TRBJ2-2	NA	CAWSGTNTGELFF	TGTGCCTGGAGCGGGACAAACACCGGGGAGCTGTTTTTT
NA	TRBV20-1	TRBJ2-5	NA	CSASFRTGPQETQYF	TGCAGTGCTAGTTTTAGAACAGGGCCCCAAGAGACCCAGTACTTC
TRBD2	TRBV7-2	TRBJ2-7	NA	CASSLGWGLAGAVYEQYF	TGTGCCAGCAGCTTAGGCTGGGGACTAGCGGGAGCGGTATACGAGCAGTACTTC
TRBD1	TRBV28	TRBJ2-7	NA	CASSTTGGYEQYF	TGTGCCAGCAGTACGACAGGGGGCTACGAGCAGTACTTC
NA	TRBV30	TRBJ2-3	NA	CAWNRAVADTQYF	TGTGCCTGGAACAGGGCGGTCGCAGATACGCAGTATTTT
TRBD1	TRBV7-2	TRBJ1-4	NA	CASSLGQGNEKLFF	TGTGCCAGCAGCTTAGGACAGGGTAATGAAAAACTGTTTTTT
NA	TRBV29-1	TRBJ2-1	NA	CSVEKSGSSYNEQFF	TGCAGCGTTGAAAAGAGCGGTAGCTCCTACAATGAGCAGTTCTTC
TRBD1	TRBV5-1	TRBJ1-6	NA	CASSGTGFNSPLHF	TGCGCCAGCAGTGGGACAGGGTTTAATTCACCCCTCCACTTT
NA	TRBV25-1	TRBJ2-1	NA	CASNGGQNYNEQFF	TGTGCCAGCAACGGGGGACAGAACTACAATGAGCAGTTCTTC
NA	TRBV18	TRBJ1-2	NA	CASSPDTNYGYTF	TGTGCCAGCTCACCGGACACAAACTATGGCTACACCTTC
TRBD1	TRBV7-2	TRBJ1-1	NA	CASSSGTANTEAFF	TGTGCCAGCAGCTCCGGGACAGCGAACACTGAAGCTTTCTTT
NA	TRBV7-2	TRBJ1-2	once	CASSLSGEGYTF	TGTGCCAGCAGCTTATCGGGGGAAGGCTACACCTTC
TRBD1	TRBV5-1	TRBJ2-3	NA	CASSPPGQGGADTQYF	TGCGCCAGCAGCCCTCCGGGACAGGGGGGCGCAGATACGCAGTATTTT
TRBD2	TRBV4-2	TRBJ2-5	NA	CASSQDGGGREETQYF	TGTGCCAGCAGCCAAGATGGGGGCGGGAGGGAGGAGACCCAGTACTTC
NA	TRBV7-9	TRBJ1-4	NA	CASSSPTTATNEKLFF	TGTGCCAGCAGCTCCCCTACGACAGCAACTAATGAAAAACTGTTTTTT
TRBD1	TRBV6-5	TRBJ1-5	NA	CASSYRQGGGQPQHF	TGTGCCAGCAGTTACAGACAGGGAGGAGGACAGCCCCAGCATTTT
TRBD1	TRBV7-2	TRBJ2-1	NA	CASSFRQGTYNEQFF	TGTGCCAGCAGCTTTCGACAGGGGACCTACAATGAGCAGTTCTTC
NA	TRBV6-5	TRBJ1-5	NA	CASSYGQNNQPQHF	TGTGCCAGCAGTTATGGACAGAACAATCAGCCCCAGCATTTT
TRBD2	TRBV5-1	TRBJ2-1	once	CASSLVAGGPSAYEQFF	TGCGCCAGCAGCTTGGTAGCGGGAGGGCCCTCTGCGTATGAGCAGTTCTTC
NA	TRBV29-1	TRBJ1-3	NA	CSVEGRGGNTIYF	TGCAGCGTCGAAGGTCGGGGGGGGAACACCATATATTTT
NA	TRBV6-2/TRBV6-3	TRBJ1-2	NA	CASSPGAGEINYGYTF	TGTGCCAGCAGCCCGGGGGCAGGGGAGATTAACTATGGCTACACCTTC
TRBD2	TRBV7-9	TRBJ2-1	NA	CASRSTSGVKYNEQFF	TGTGCCAGCAGATCTACTAGCGGAGTCAAATACAATGAGCAGTTCTTC
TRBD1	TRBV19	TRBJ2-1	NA	CASSPINRDRGNEQFF	TGTGCCAGTAGTCCCATAAACCGGGACAGGGGTAATGAGCAGTTCTTC
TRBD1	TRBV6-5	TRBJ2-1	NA	CASSASLQGSEQFF	TGTGCCAGCAGCGCTTCCTTACAGGGGAGTGAGCAGTTCTTC
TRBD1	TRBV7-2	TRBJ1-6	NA	CASSLDGQVGSSPLHF	TGTGCCAGCAGCTTAGACGGACAGGTTGGCAGTTCACCCCTCCACTTT
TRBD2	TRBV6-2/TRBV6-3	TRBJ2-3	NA	CASSYGASGPPDTQYF	TGTGCCAGCAGTTACGGGGCTAGCGGCCCACCGGATACGCAGTATTTT
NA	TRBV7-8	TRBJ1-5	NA	CASSLVGGISNQPQHF	TGTGCCAGCAGCTTAGTTGGGGGGATAAGCAATCAGCCCCAGCATTTT
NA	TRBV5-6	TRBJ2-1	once	CASSRYNEQFF	TGTGCCAGCAGCCGTTACAATGAGCAGTTCTTC
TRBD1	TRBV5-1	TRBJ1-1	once	CASSSTTGGNTEAFF	TGCGCCAGCAGCTCCACGACAGGGGGTAACACTGAAGCTTTCTTT
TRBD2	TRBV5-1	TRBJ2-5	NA	CASSLVLAGGETQYF	TGCGCCAGCAGCTTGGTACTAGCGGGAGGGGAGACCCAGTACTTC
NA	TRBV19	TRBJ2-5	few	CASSRGPFRGTKETQYF	TGTGCCAGTAGTAGAGGTCCATTTAGGGGGACGAAGGAGACCCAGTACTTC
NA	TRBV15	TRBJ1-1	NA	CATSRVGVPNTEAFF	TGTGCCACCAGCAGAGTCGGGGTCCCGAACACTGAAGCTTTCTTT
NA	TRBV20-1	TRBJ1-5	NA	CSASEQTDQPQHF	TGCAGTGCTAGTGAGCAGACAGATCAGCCCCAGCATTTT
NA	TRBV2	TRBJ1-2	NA	CASTLNYGYTF	TGTGCCAGCACCCTGAACTATGGCTACACCTTC
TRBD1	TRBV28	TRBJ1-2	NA	CASSSGQGASGGYTF	TGTGCCAGCAGTTCTGGACAGGGGGCATCTGGTGGCTACACCTTC
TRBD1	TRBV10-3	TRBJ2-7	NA	CAISDRDRSVYEQYF	TGTGCCATCAGTGACCGGGACAGGTCCGTGTACGAGCAGTACTTC
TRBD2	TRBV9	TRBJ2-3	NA	CASSSTLAARTDTQYF	TGTGCCAGCAGCTCAACACTAGCGGCGCGCACAGATACGCAGTATTTT
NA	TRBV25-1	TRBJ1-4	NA	CASSESGRESEKLFF	TGTGCCAGCAGTGAATCGGGGAGGGAAAGTGAAAAACTGTTTTTT
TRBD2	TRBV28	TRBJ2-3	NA	CASSERGAGADTQYF	TGTGCCAGCAGCGAGCGGGGCGCAGGTGCAGATACGCAGTATTTT
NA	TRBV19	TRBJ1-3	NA	CASSIEASRTGNTIYF	TGTGCCAGTAGTATAGAGGCCAGTCGAACTGGAAACACCATATATTTT
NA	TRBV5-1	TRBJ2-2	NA	CASSLEGRQGGELFF	TGCGCCAGCAGCTTGGAAGGGAGGCAGGGCGGGGAGCTGTTTTTT
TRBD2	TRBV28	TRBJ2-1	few	CASSFHPWGLAGSPPSDEQFF	TGTGCCAGCAGTTTCCACCCCTGGGGACTAGCGGGATCCCCACCGTCTGATGAGCAGTTCTTC
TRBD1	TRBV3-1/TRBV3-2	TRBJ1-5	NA	CASSFTGDSNQPQHF	TGTGCCAGCAGCTTTACAGGGGATAGCAATCAGCCCCAGCATTTT
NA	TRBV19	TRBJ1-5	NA	CASSPQGGGQPQHF	TGTGCCAGTAGCCCTCAGGGCGGGGGCCAGCCCCAGCATTTT